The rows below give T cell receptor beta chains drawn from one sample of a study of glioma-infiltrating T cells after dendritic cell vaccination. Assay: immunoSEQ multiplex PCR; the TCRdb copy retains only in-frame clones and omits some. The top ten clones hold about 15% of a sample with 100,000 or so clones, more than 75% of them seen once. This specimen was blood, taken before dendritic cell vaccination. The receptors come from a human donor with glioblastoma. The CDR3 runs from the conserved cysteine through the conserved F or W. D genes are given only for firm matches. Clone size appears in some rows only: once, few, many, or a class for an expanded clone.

CASSLGAERLPYNEQFF | TGTGCCAGCAGCTTGGGAGCGGAAAGGCTCCCCTACAATGAGCAGTTCTTC | TRBJ2-1 | TRBV5-4 | NA | NA
CASSLETSGSLRETQYF | TGTGCCAGCAGCCTGGAGACTAGCGGGAGTTTGAGGGAGACCCAGTACTTC | TRBJ2-5 | TRBV4-2 | TRBD2 | NA
CASSILATNGETQYF | TGTGCCAGTAGTATACTAGCGACTAATGGGGAGACCCAGTACTTC | TRBJ2-5 | TRBV19 | NA | NA
CASSFSPGAGYNEQFF | TGTGCCAGCAGCTTCTCGCCAGGGGCAGGTTACAATGAGCAGTTCTTC | TRBJ2-1 | TRBV7-6 | NA | NA
CASSTGLAGKLDEQYF | TGTGCCAGCAGCACCGGACTAGCGGGGAAGTTAGACGAGCAGTACTTC | TRBJ2-7 | TRBV5-6 | TRBD2 | few
CAWRDSSNTGELFF | TGTGCCTGGAGGGACAGCTCGAACACCGGGGAGCTGTTTTTT | TRBJ2-2 | TRBV30 | NA | NA
CASSYSREGLADTQYF | TGTGCCAGCAGTTACTCAAGGGAGGGTTTGGCAGATACGCAGTATTTT | TRBJ2-3 | TRBV6-6 | TRBD2 | NA
CASSEESWAGQPQHF | TGTGCCAGCAGTGAAGAGTCGTGGGCTGGTCAGCCCCAGCATTTT | TRBJ1-5 | TRBV6-1 | NA | NA
CASRGQGINEQYF | TGTGCCAGCCGGGGACAGGGTATCAACGAGCAGTACTTC | TRBJ2-7 | TRBV6-6 | TRBD1 | NA
CASSLFAFGGDTEAFF | TGTGCCAGCAGTTTATTCGCCTTTGGGGGGGACACTGAAGCTTTCTTT | TRBJ1-1 | TRBV28 | NA | NA
CASSLAVRQHTEAFF | TGCGCCAGCAGCTTGGCAGTGCGACAACACACTGAAGCTTTCTTT | TRBJ1-1 | TRBV5-1 | NA | once
CAWSARSEKLFF | TGTGCCTGGAGTGCCAGATCGGAAAAACTGTTTTTT | TRBJ1-4 | TRBV30 | NA | NA
CASSPQGSDGYTF | TGCGCCAGCAGCCCCCAGGGCTCCGATGGCTACACCTTC | TRBJ1-2 | TRBV5-1 | NA | NA
CASEQGDALYEQYF | TGTGCCAGTGAGCAGGGGGACGCCCTGTACGAGCAGTACTTC | TRBJ2-7 | TRBV28 | TRBD1 | NA
CASRQSPGQGTFEQFF | TGTGCCAGCAGGCAGAGCCCGGGACAGGGTACTTTTGAGCAGTTCTTC | TRBJ2-1 | TRBV7-9 | TRBD1 | NA
CASSPLGQGAPGTEKLFF | TGTGCCAGCTCACCACTCGGACAGGGGGCTCCAGGTACTGAAAAACTGTTTTTT | TRBJ1-4 | TRBV18 | TRBD1 | NA
CARSLGDRGYPDDTQYF | TGTGCCAGAAGCTTGGGCGACAGGGGTTACCCAGACGATACGCAGTATTTT | TRBJ2-3 | TRBV5-3 | TRBD1 | NA
CASSLEGRRADEQFF | TGTGCCAGCAGCTTAGAGGGGAGACGAGCGGACGAGCAGTTCTTC | TRBJ2-1 | TRBV11-2 | NA | NA
CASTFLAGGKNEQFF | TGTGCCAGTACGTTTCTAGCGGGAGGAAAGAATGAGCAGTTCTTC | TRBJ2-1 | TRBV19 | TRBD2 | NA
CASSLVGQTGSTDTQYF | TGTGCCAGCAGCCTCGTGGGACAGACTGGAAGCACAGATACGCAGTATTTT | TRBJ2-3 | TRBV7-3 | TRBD1 | NA
CASSILAGGVNTGELFF | TGTGCCAGCAGCATTTTAGCGGGAGGAGTGAACACCGGGGAGCTGTTTTTT | TRBJ2-2 | TRBV7-9 | TRBD2 | NA
CASSTTTGWGQPQHF | TGTGCCAGCAGTACGACGACAGGGTGGGGTCAGCCCCAGCATTTT | TRBJ1-5 | TRBV28 | TRBD1 | NA
CASSAHKQGPKGYTF | TGTGCCAGCAGTGCCCATAAACAGGGGCCAAAGGGCTACACCTTC | TRBJ1-2 | TRBV6-1 | TRBD1 | NA
CASSLWGETGIDEQYF | TGCGCCAGCAGCTTGTGGGGCGAGACAGGGATCGACGAGCAGTACTTC | TRBJ2-7 | TRBV5-1 | TRBD1 | few
CASSTPGQETDTQYF | TGTGCCAGCAGCACCCCGGGACAGGAGACAGATACGCAGTATTTT | TRBJ2-3 | TRBV7-9 | TRBD1 | NA
CASSNPGLGDNEQFF | TGTGCCAGTAGTAACCCGGGACTGGGAGACAATGAGCAGTTCTTC | TRBJ2-1 | TRBV19 | NA | NA
CAGSLRSGASSYEQYF | TGTGCCGGCAGCTTAAGGTCAGGGGCGAGCTCCTACGAGCAGTACTTC | TRBJ2-7 | TRBV7-2 | NA | NA
CASSPGQGANYEQYF | TGCGCCAGCAGCCCGGGACAGGGTGCGAACTACGAGCAGTACTTC | TRBJ2-7 | TRBV4-1 | TRBD1 | NA
CASSVTGVGIDEQFF | TGTGCCAGTAGTGTTACAGGGGTTGGAATCGATGAGCAGTTCTTC | TRBJ2-1 | TRBV19 | TRBD1 | NA
CASSLEGQGAVGQPQHF | TGTGCCAGCAGCTTAGAGGGGCAGGGGGCTGTGGGTCAGCCCCAGCATTTT | TRBJ1-5 | TRBV7-9 | TRBD1 | NA
CASGPSLYRDTLGETQYF | TGTGCTAGTGGTCCTTCCCTCTACCGGGACACCCTGGGGGAGACCCAGTACTTC | TRBJ2-5 | TRBV12-5 | NA | NA
CASSYSQTGGGYTF | TGTGCCAGCAGTTACTCCCAGACAGGGGGAGGCTACACCTTC | TRBJ1-2 | TRBV6-5 | TRBD1 | NA
CAISELGGTGNEQYF | TGTGCCATCAGTGAGTTGGGCGGGACAGGGAACGAGCAGTACTTC | TRBJ2-7 | TRBV10-3 | TRBD1 | NA
CASSGGRREKLFF | TGTGCCAGCAGCGGGGGTAGGCGGGAAAAACTGTTTTTT | TRBJ1-4 | TRBV2 | NA | NA
CASNQARGLNEQYF | TGTGCCAGCAATCAGGCAAGGGGGCTAAACGAGCAGTACTTC | TRBJ2-7 | TRBV2 | TRBD1 | NA
CASSVAPSQTYEQYF | TGTGCCAGCAGCGTCGCCCCATCCCAGACCTACGAGCAGTACTTC | TRBJ2-7 | TRBV9 | NA | NA
CASSAGGNNSPLHF | TGTGCCAGCAGCGCCGGGGGTAACAATTCACCCCTCCACTTT | TRBJ1-6 | TRBV7-6 | NA | few
CASSLGRGDTQYF | TGTGCCAGCAGTTTAGGGAGGGGAGATACGCAGTATTTT | TRBJ2-3 | TRBV27 | TRBD2 | NA
CASSETGVPRPTNEKLFF | TGTGCCAGCAGTGAGACAGGGGTTCCCCGACCAACTAATGAAAAACTGTTTTTT | TRBJ1-4 | TRBV2 | TRBD1 | NA
CASSYSGTANTEAFF | TGTGCCAGCAGTTACTCAGGGACAGCGAACACTGAAGCTTTCTTT | TRBJ1-1 | TRBV6-5 | TRBD1 | NA
CASKVAATYEQYF | TGTGCCAGCAAAGTAGCAGCCACCTACGAGCAGTACTTC | TRBJ2-7 | TRBV5-5 | NA | few
CASSQFPGGFTYNEQFF | TGTGCCAGCAGTCAGTTCCCCGGGGGGTTTACCTACAATGAGCAGTTCTTC | TRBJ2-1 | TRBV28 | TRBD2 | few
CASSPTGGSGHEQYF | TGTGCCAGCAGTCCTACGGGAGGGAGTGGCCACGAGCAGTACTTC | TRBJ2-7 | TRBV6-5 | TRBD2 | NA